The 21 T cell receptor beta chains listed next were all sequenced from one sample in a study of Ad26.COV2.S vaccination and SARS-CoV-2 variants. Treatment of the sample: 15 to 20 received Ad26.COV2.S at low or high dose, single or two shots; 5 received placebo; per-sample allocation not given. Collection of the samples took place on day 63 after the first injection of vaccine or placebo. TCRdb's copy holds only in-frame clones and misses some; the assay was immunoSEQ multiplex PCR. The sample has about 390,000 clones, around 92% seen once; the top ten hold roughly 1.7%. Sequencing used peripheral blood, obtained in a trial of Ad26.COV2.S vaccine versus placebo. The receptors derive from a person aged 18-60 years who received the Ad26.COV2.S COVID-19 vaccine or a placebo.

This chain connects TRBV5-6 to TRBJ2-5, with 12 positions matching TRBD2. The germline V gene has CDR1 SGHDT and CDR2 YYEEEE. CDR3 size: 16 residues. V dropped 3 bases and J dropped 2; count of bases not matched to a gene: 5. CDR3 amino acids: CASSWPTSGGQETQYF. The CDR3 nucleotides are TGTGCCAGCAGCTGGCCGACTAGCGGGGGACAAGAGACCCAGTACTTC.

The chain has TRBV7-8 and TRBJ2-5, with TRBD2 as a possible D gene (5 bases). The CDR3 sequence is 14 residues long. V gave up 4 bases and J gave up 7 bases, with 16 bases separating them. Germline loops: CDR1 SGHVS, CDR2 FQNEAQ. As DNA, the CDR3 is TGTGCCAGCAGCTCTGTCCTTAACGCGGGGACCCAGTACTTC. Its protein is CASSSVLNAGTQYF.

V and J are TRBV6-4 and TRBJ1-3; the match to TRBD1 covers 7 bases. The V segment lost 3 bases and the J segment 2 bases; nucleotides outside the gene matches: 7. Germline V CDR1 and CDR2: MRHNA, SNTAGT. The CDR3 is 16 amino acids. DNA for the CDR3: TGTGCCAGCAGTGATTCGACAGGGCAGGCTGGAAACACCATATATTTT. Its translation: CASSDSTGQAGNTIYF.

The rearrangement joins TRBV12-3 or TRBV12-4 to TRBJ1-2, with D unresolved. Trimming shortened V by 6 bases and J by 5 bases, and 7 bases separated the two germline ends. This CDR3 has 11 amino acids. CDR3 residues: CASRALYGYTF. DNA for the CDR3: TGTGCCAGCAGAGCTCTTTATGGCTACACCTTC.

The CDR3 region has the DNA TGTGCCAGTACCAGGGGTTCAGATCAGCCCCAGCATTTT. This translates into CASTRGSDQPQHF. The V call is TRBV19, the J call TRBJ1-5; possible D gene TRBD1, 6 bases. Germline CDR1 reads LNHDA; CDR2 reads SQIVND (reference sequence). The CDR3 contains 13 residues. Trimming pared 7 bases from V and 5 bases from J, leaving 12 bases between.

This clone was picked up a small number of times. The V gene is TRBV5-1, the J gene TRBJ2-1; 7 nucleotides agree with TRBD2. Trimming at V came to 1 base and at J to 7 bases, leaving 5 bases not matched to a gene. CDR1 SGHRS and CDR2 YFSETQ come from the germline V gene. This CDR3 has 14 residues. Here the CDR3 reads CASSLFGTTNEQFF. CDR3 DNA sequence: TGCGCCAGCAGCTTGTTTGGGACTACTAATGAGCAGTTCTTC.

The chain uses TRBV25-1 and TRBJ2-7; D perhaps matches TRBD2 (6 bases). Germline V lookup: CDR1 MGHDK, CDR2 SYGVNS. Trimming left V 4 bases short and J 11 bases short, with 15 bases between. CDR3 length: 12 amino acids. CDR3 region: CASSGKWDSEYF. DNA of the CDR3: TGTGCCAGCAGTGGGAAGTGGGACTCGGAGTACTTC.

The rearrangement links TRBV30 to TRBJ1-1; no clear D gene. Looked up from germline, CDR1 is GTSNPN and CDR2 is SVGIG (reference sequence). CDR3 length: 15 amino acids. V dropped 2 bases and J dropped 4 bases, with 17 bases sitting between them. The CDR3 region is CAWSPKGFVGTEAFF. As DNA, the CDR3 is TGTGCCTGGAGTCCAAAGGGTTTTGTCGGCACTGAAGCTTTCTTT.

The J gene is TRBJ2-7, the V gene TRBV7-9; no definite D call. Per the germline V gene, CDR1 is SEHNR and CDR2 is FQNEAQ (reference sequence). Trimming shortened V by 3 bases and J by 0 bases, and 12 bases separated the two germline ends. The CDR3 is 15 amino acids. CDR3 bases: TGTGCCAGCAGCTTGTTGACATACAGCTCCTACGAGCAGTACTTC. Protein sequence: CASSLLTYSSYEQYF.

This chain uses TRBV27 with TRBJ2-1; 11 positions agree with TRBD2. The CDR3 contains 17 residues. The V gene's germline CDR1 is MNHEY and CDR2 SMNVEV (reference sequence). V lost 1 base, J lost 2 bases, and 4 bases stayed unmatched. Here the CDR3 reads CASSLYRGLAAYNEQFF. The CDR3 DNA sequence: TGTGCCAGCAGTTTATATAGGGGACTAGCGGCCTACAATGAGCAGTTCTTC.

This chain joins TRBV9 and TRBJ2-1; D is possibly TRBD1 or TRBD2 (5 bases each). The CDR3 extends over 14 amino acids. V was pared by 3 bases and J by 10 bases, with 17 bases between. CDR1 SGDLS and CDR2 YYNGEE come from the germline V gene. As DNA, the CDR3 is TGTGCCAGCAGCGCCCCGGGACCCGATTTGGAGCAGTTCTTC. Amino acids: CASSAPGPDLEQFF.

The CDR3 sequence: CASSIAYPGQPQHF. CDR3 bases: TGTGCCAGTAGTATAGCGTATCCGGGCCAGCCCCAGCATTTT. The chain recombines TRBV19 with TRBJ1-5, with D unresolved. This CDR3 is 14 amino acids long. Germline V gene data show CDR1 as LNHDA and CDR2 as SQIVND (reference sequence). The V end lost 1 base, the J end lost 7 bases, and 11 bases lay between the germline ends.

This chain links TRBV3-1 (or the pseudogene TRBV3-2) with TRBJ2-3, with TRBD2 identical over 11 bases. The CDR3 runs to 15 residues. With V trimmed by 3 bases and J by 4 bases, 3 bases remained unmatched. The V gene's germline CDR1 is LGHDT and CDR2 YNNKEL (reference sequence). CDR3 protein: CASSHLAGGSDTQYF. The CDR3 DNA follows: TGTGCCAGCAGCCACTTAGCGGGGGGGTCAGATACGCAGTATTTT.

This sequence joins TRBV3-1 (or the pseudogene TRBV3-2) and TRBJ2-5; 9 bases match TRBD2. Germline trimming cut 4 bases from V and 4 bases from J; bases unmatched to any gene: 4. CDR1 LGHDT and CDR2 YNNKEL come from the germline V gene (reference sequence). The CDR3 is 14 residues long. CDR3 coding DNA: TGTGCCAGCAGCCCGAGCGGGGGGTCAGAGACCCAGTACTTC. As protein: CASSPSGGSETQYF.

V gene TRBV15 combines with J gene TRBJ2-2, with 7 bases lining up with TRBD1. V dropped 4 bases and J dropped 8; count of bases not matched to a gene: 7. The CDR3 totals 14 residues. Germline V gene sequence: CDR1 LNHNV, CDR2 YYDKDF (reference sequence). In DNA form, the CDR3 reads TGTGCCACCAGCAAGTTTTCGACAGGGGGGGAGCTGTTTTTT. Its protein product is CATSKFSTGGELFF.

The rearrangement joins TRBV15 to TRBJ2-3, with a weak D call TRBD2 (6 bases). The V end lost 0 bases, the J end lost 8 bases, and 18 bases lay between the germline ends. Germline lookup yields CDR1 LNHNV and CDR2 YYDKDF (reference sequence). This CDR3 contains 16 residues. The CDR3 region is CATSREAAGRRSTQYF. The CDR3 nucleotides are TGTGCCACCAGCAGAGAAGCGGCGGGGCGGCGGAGTACGCAGTATTTT.

The V gene is TRBV28, the J gene TRBJ2-4, with D maybe TRBD1 (6 bases). Germline V lookup: CDR1 MDHEN, CDR2 SYDVKM. The CDR3 sequence is 16 residues long. V was trimmed by 6 bases and J by 0 bases, leaving 15 bases between them. The CDR3 sequence is CASSPTGFQAKNIQYF. The CDR3, as DNA: TGTGCCAGCAGCCCAACAGGGTTCCAAGCCAAAAACATTCAGTACTTC.

The V gene is TRBV19, the J gene TRBJ1-6; possible D gene TRBD1, 6 bases. The CDR3 runs to 16 residues. Deletions cut 7 bases from V and 8 bases from J, with 21 bases between. Per germline, CDR1 LNHDA and CDR2 SQIVND (reference sequence). CDR3 nucleotides: TGTGCCAGTACCCCCGTGGCGCAAAAGGGGGATTCACCCCTCCACTTT. Its translation is CASTPVAQKGDSPLHF.

This rearrangement joins TRBV5-8 to TRBJ2-5; 8 positions agree with TRBD2. Germline CDR1 and CDR2: SGHTS and YDEGEE. This CDR3 region has 16 residues. J gave up 4 bases and V 4 bases, and 12 bases lay outside the gene matches. CDR3 coding DNA: TGTGCCAGCAGCAAACGACTAGCGAGGGTCGGAGAGACCCAGTACTTC. Amino acids: CASSKRLARVGETQYF.

The chain employs TRBV29-1 and TRBJ2-3; D ambiguous. The CDR3 length is 14 residues. Trimming removed 5 bases at V and 7 bases at J, with 19 bases between. Per germline, CDR1 SQVTM and CDR2 ANQGSEA. The CDR3: CSVIPTPLIHTQYF. CDR3 sequence (DNA): TGCAGCGTTATCCCGACCCCGTTAATTCATACGCAGTATTTT.

The gene calls are TRBV7-9 and TRBJ2-3; D might be TRBD1 or TRBD2, each matching 5 bases. CDR1 is SEHNR, CDR2 FQNEAQ, per germline (reference sequence). The CDR3 totals 16 residues. Trimming pared 5 bases from V and 2 bases from J, leaving 17 bases between. In DNA form, the CDR3 reads TGTGCCAGCAGCCCCCCCCTCGGGACCCACACAGATACGCAGTATTTT. This translates into CASSPPLGTHTDTQYF.